The rows below give T cell receptor beta chains drawn from one sample of a study of T cells in Graves' hyperthyroidism and ophthalmopathy. From the multiplex PCR reads, TCRdb called clonotypes with MiXCR, one entry per CDR3 protein. The sample has approximately 510,000 distinct CDR3 sequences; around 20% are singletons. Sequencing input: blood. These TCRs come from a man younger than 35 with Graves' hyperthyroidism. Each CDR3 is given with its conserved first and last residue. Each record gives: V gene, clone size, D gene, J gene, CDR3 protein, CDR3 DNA. D genes are given only for firm matches. Clone size is stated in some rows and not others, as once, few, many or a class when expanded.

>TRBV4-1|few|.|TRBJ1-2
CASSQDEGKAGYTF
TGCGCCAGCAGCCAAGATGAGGGAAAAGCTGGCTACACCTTC
>TRBV5-1|.|.|TRBJ2-5
CASSLVAPETQYF
TGCGCCAGCAGCTTGGTTGCCCCAGAGACCCAGTACTTC
>TRBV2|many|.|TRBJ1-5
CASTGQRDQPQHF
TGTGCCAGCACTGGACAGAGGGATCAGCCCCAGCATTTT
>TRBV12-5|.|.|TRBJ1-3
CASGLPRDVRAKTIDF
TGTGCTAGTGGCCTCCCGCGGGACGTCAGGGCGAAAACCATAGATTTT
>TRBV7-2|many|.|TRBJ2-7
CASSLLAATYEQYF
TGTGCCAGCAGCTTACTCGCGGCAACCTACGAGCAGTACTTC
>TRBV12-3/TRBV12-4|many|.|TRBJ2-5
CASSLSGGGETQYF
TGTGCCAGCAGCTTATCCGGGGGTGGAGAGACCCAGTACTTC
>TRBV20-1|many|TRBD1|TRBJ1-5
CSAREGAVQPQHF
TGCAGTGCTAGGGAGGGGGCGGTTCAGCCCCAGCATTTT
>TRBV28|many|.|TRBJ1-1
CASSPLGGTEAFF
TGTGCCAGCAGCCCCCTGGGCGGGACTGAAGCTTTCTTT
>TRBV6-5|few|.|TRBJ1-2
CASSYSEGRVDGYTF
TGTGCCAGCAGTTACTCGGAAGGGAGGGTTGATGGCTACACCTTC
>TRBV20-1|many|.|TRBJ1-5
CSAGGDSNQPQHF
TGCAGTGCTGGAGGAGATAGCAATCAGCCCCAGCATTTT